This is a list of T cell receptor beta chains from one sample in a study of blood T cells in healthy people across ages. TCRdb re-derived calls from the 5' RACE reads in MiXCR, one entry per CDR3 protein. The table includes more than 1,400,000 distinct CDR3 sequences, 42% detected once. Sequenced input: blood. Source of these receptors: a woman between 18 and 29 years old in good health. Both conserved end residues are part of each CDR3. The D gene is left open where the match is weak. Where a row states a size, it is once, few, many or the class of an expanded clone; other rows omit it.

v_gene: TRBV4-1
d_gene: .
abundance: .
j_gene: TRBJ2-1
CDR3aa: CTSSQPQTHNEQFF
CDR3nt: TGCACCAGCAGCCAACCCCAGACCCACAATGAGCAGTTCTTC

v_gene: TRBV20-1
d_gene: TRBD1
abundance: .
j_gene: TRBJ2-7
CDR3aa: CSAREPGQLYEQYF
CDR3nt: TGCAGTGCTAGAGAGCCGGGACAGCTCTACGAGCAGTACTTC

v_gene: TRBV28
d_gene: .
abundance: few
j_gene: TRBJ2-1
CDR3aa: CASSLVKRPYNEQFF
CDR3nt: TGTGCCAGCAGTTTAGTCAAGCGGCCCTACAATGAGCAGTTCTTC

v_gene: TRBV20-1
d_gene: TRBD2
abundance: .
j_gene: TRBJ2-7
CDR3aa: CSARDLAGGRPLTYEQYF
CDR3nt: TGCAGTGCTAGAGATTTGGCGGGAGGCCGCCCCCTAACCTACGAGCAGTACTTC

v_gene: TRBV10-3
d_gene: TRBD1
abundance: .
j_gene: TRBJ2-7
CDR3aa: CAISESVGTGPYEQYF
CDR3nt: TGTGCCATCAGTGAGTCGGTGGGGACAGGGCCCTACGAGCAGTACTTC

v_gene: TRBV2
d_gene: .
abundance: .
j_gene: TRBJ1-2
CDR3aa: CASRAGQANYGYTF
CDR3nt: TGTGCCAGCCGAGCCGGCCAAGCTAACTATGGCTACACCTTC

v_gene: TRBV4-1
d_gene: .
abundance: .
j_gene: TRBJ2-7
CDR3aa: CASSQVTSNSGEQYF
CDR3nt: TGCGCCAGCAGCCAGGTGACTAGTAATTCTGGGGAGCAGTACTTC

v_gene: TRBV12-3/TRBV12-4
d_gene: TRBD2
abundance: few
j_gene: TRBJ2-5
CDR3aa: CASSFPGGSQETQYF
CDR3nt: TGTGCCAGCAGTTTCCCGGGGGGGAGCCAAGAGACCCAGTACTTC

v_gene: TRBV19
d_gene: .
abundance: .
j_gene: TRBJ2-6
CDR3aa: CASSWGPRFSGANVLTF
CDR3nt: TGTGCCAGTAGTTGGGGACCAAGGTTTTCTGGGGCCAACGTCCTGACTTTC

v_gene: TRBV5-6
d_gene: .
abundance: few
j_gene: TRBJ2-5
CDR3aa: CASSKIAYQETQYF
CDR3nt: TGTGCCAGCAGCAAGATCGCGTACCAAGAGACCCAGTACTTC

v_gene: TRBV25-1
d_gene: .
abundance: .
j_gene: TRBJ2-7
CDR3aa: CASAGGYYEQYF
CDR3nt: TGTGCCTCGGCAGGGGGGTACTACGAGCAGTACTTC

v_gene: TRBV7-9
d_gene: .
abundance: few
j_gene: TRBJ2-1
CDR3aa: CASSSQGGISYNEQFF
CDR3nt: TGTGCCAGCAGCTCTCAGGGCGGCATCTCCTACAATGAGCAGTTCTTC

v_gene: TRBV7-7
d_gene: .
abundance: few
j_gene: TRBJ2-1
CDR3aa: CASSAVLDPEQFF
CDR3nt: TGTGCTAGCAGCGCCGTCTTGGACCCAGAGCAGTTCTTC

v_gene: TRBV12-3/TRBV12-4
d_gene: .
abundance: .
j_gene: TRBJ1-1
CDR3aa: CASSSRRDTEAFF
CDR3nt: TGTGCCAGCAGTTCGCGACGTGACACTGAAGCTTTCTTT

v_gene: TRBV4-1
d_gene: TRBD1
abundance: few
j_gene: TRBJ2-2
CDR3aa: CASRTGLNTGELFF
CDR3nt: TGCGCCAGCAGGACAGGGCTGAACACCGGGGAGCTGTTTTTT

v_gene: TRBV6-2/TRBV6-3
d_gene: TRBD2
abundance: few
j_gene: TRBJ2-1
CDR3aa: CASSPEAGYYNEQFF
CDR3nt: TGTGCCAGCAGTCCCGAAGCGGGATACTACAATGAGCAGTTCTTC

v_gene: TRBV20-1
d_gene: TRBD2
abundance: few
j_gene: TRBJ2-7
CDR3aa: CSARVPPGTRLYEQYF
CDR3nt: TGCAGTGCTAGAGTCCCTCCCGGGACTAGACTCTACGAGCAGTACTTC

v_gene: TRBV6-4
d_gene: .
abundance: few
j_gene: TRBJ2-3
CDR3aa: CASSKASTDTQYF
CDR3nt: TGTGCCAGCAGCAAGGCCAGCACAGATACGCAGTATTTT

v_gene: TRBV4-1
d_gene: .
abundance: .
j_gene: TRBJ2-5
CDR3aa: CASRGLPTETQYF
CDR3nt: TGCGCCAGCAGAGGGCTTCCGACAGAGACCCAGTACTTC

v_gene: TRBV7-2
d_gene: TRBD2
abundance: .
j_gene: TRBJ2-7
CDR3aa: CASSFSPLAGEQYF
CDR3nt: TGTGCCAGCAGCTTCTCCCCTCTAGCGGGAGAGCAGTACTTC

v_gene: TRBV20-1
d_gene: .
abundance: .
j_gene: TRBJ1-2
CDR3aa: CSASDTNYGYTF
CDR3nt: TGCAGTGCTAGCGACACGAACTATGGCTACACCTTC

v_gene: TRBV11-1
d_gene: .
abundance: .
j_gene: TRBJ2-1
CDR3aa: CASSISPGDSFNEQFF
CDR3nt: TGTGCCAGCAGTATTTCGCCGGGGGACAGCTTCAATGAGCAGTTCTTC

v_gene: TRBV5-1
d_gene: .
abundance: .
j_gene: TRBJ1-6
CDR3aa: CASSSGGFLSSPLHF
CDR3nt: TGCGCCAGCAGTTCGGGGGGGTTTTTGAGTTCACCCCTCCACTTT

v_gene: TRBV15
d_gene: .
abundance: .
j_gene: TRBJ2-1
CDR3aa: CAILISYNEQFF
CDR3nt: TGTGCCATCCTAATCTCCTACAATGAGCAGTTCTTC

v_gene: TRBV28
d_gene: TRBD1
abundance: .
j_gene: TRBJ1-1
CDR3aa: CASSSAGTGNTEAFF
CDR3nt: TGTGCCAGCAGCTCCGCGGGGACAGGGAACACTGAAGCTTTTTTT

v_gene: TRBV9
d_gene: .
abundance: few
j_gene: TRBJ2-5
CDR3aa: CASSVVGGRETQYF
CDR3nt: TGTGCCAGCAGCGTAGTGGGGGGCCGAGAGACCCAGTACTTC

v_gene: TRBV20-1
d_gene: .
abundance: .
j_gene: TRBJ2-5
CDR3aa: CSARGKKETRYF
CDR3nt: TGCAGTGCTCGAGGGAAGAAAGAGACCCGGTACTTC

v_gene: TRBV20-1
d_gene: .
abundance: few
j_gene: TRBJ2-7
CDR3aa: CSARDDGVLRSYEQYF
CDR3nt: TGCAGTGCTAGGGACGACGGGGTCCTCCGCTCCTACGAGCAGTACTTC

v_gene: TRBV6-1
d_gene: .
abundance: .
j_gene: TRBJ1-5
CDR3aa: CASSEFKGGQPQHF
CDR3nt: TGTGCCAGCAGTGAATTTAAGGGTGGTCAGCCCCAGCATTTT

v_gene: TRBV2
d_gene: TRBD1
abundance: .
j_gene: TRBJ2-4
CDR3aa: CASNQGQGAAKNIQYF
CDR3nt: TGTGCCAGCAACCAGGGGCAGGGGGCAGCCAAAAACATTCAGTACTTC

v_gene: TRBV29-1
d_gene: TRBD2
abundance: few
j_gene: TRBJ2-7
CDR3aa: CSVELAGGHEQYF
CDR3nt: TGCAGCGTTGAATTAGCGGGAGGACACGAGCAGTACTTC

v_gene: TRBV4-1
d_gene: .
abundance: .
j_gene: TRBJ2-5
CDR3aa: CASSQVGGGETQYF
CDR3nt: TGCGCCAGCAGCCAAGTCGGAGGCGGAGAGACCCAGTACTTC

v_gene: TRBV6-5
d_gene: .
abundance: .
j_gene: TRBJ2-1
CDR3aa: CATRVSSYNEQFF
CDR3nt: TGTGCCACAAGGGTCAGCTCCTACAATGAGCAGTTCTTC

v_gene: TRBV24-1
d_gene: .
abundance: few
j_gene: TRBJ2-1
CDR3aa: CATGWGNEQFF
CDR3nt: TGTGCCACCGGGTGGGGGAATGAGCAGTTCTTC

v_gene: TRBV18
d_gene: .
abundance: .
j_gene: TRBJ2-1
CDR3aa: CASSPSYGVGQFF
CDR3nt: TGTGCCAGCTCACCTTCCTATGGAGTCGGGCAGTTCTTC

v_gene: TRBV2
d_gene: TRBD1
abundance: .
j_gene: TRBJ2-5
CDR3aa: CASSEYPGQGYNEQYF
CDR3nt: TGTGCCAGCAGTGAATATCCGGGACAGGGCTACAATGAGCAGTACTTC

v_gene: TRBV12-3/TRBV12-4
d_gene: TRBD1
abundance: once
j_gene: TRBJ2-3
CDR3aa: CASSLWGQREDTQYF
CDR3nt: TGTGCCAGCAGTTTATGGGGACAGAGGGAAGATACGCAGTATTTT

v_gene: TRBV4-1
d_gene: .
abundance: few
j_gene: TRBJ2-2
CDR3aa: CASSQDVSRVVTGELFF
CDR3nt: TGCGCCAGCAGCCAAGATGTGTCCAGGGTGGTGACCGGGGAGCTGTTTTTT

v_gene: TRBV14
d_gene: .
abundance: .
j_gene: TRBJ1-1
CDR3aa: CASSQDPGTEAFF
CDR3nt: TGTGCCAGCAGCCAAGATCCGGGTACTGAAGCTTTCTTT

v_gene: TRBV4-1
d_gene: TRBD1
abundance: many
j_gene: TRBJ1-2
CDR3aa: CASSHDRDYGYTF
CDR3nt: TGCGCCAGCAGCCACGACAGGGACTATGGCTACACCTTC

v_gene: TRBV29-1
d_gene: .
abundance: .
j_gene: TRBJ1-2
CDR3aa: CSATQTVYGYTF
CDR3nt: TGCAGCGCGACACAGACGGTCTATGGCTACACCTTC

v_gene: TRBV9
d_gene: .
abundance: many
j_gene: TRBJ2-7
CDR3aa: CASSVGSGLYEQYF
CDR3nt: TGTGCCAGCAGCGTAGGGAGCGGGCTCTACGAGCAGTACTTC

v_gene: TRBV3-1
d_gene: .
abundance: few
j_gene: TRBJ1-6
CDR3aa: CASSQEERQGFSPLHF
CDR3nt: TGTGCCAGCAGCCAAGAGGAGAGGCAGGGATTCTCACCCCTCCACTTT

v_gene: TRBV12-3/TRBV12-4
d_gene: .
abundance: .
j_gene: TRBJ2-7
CDR3aa: CASSLPGGSYNEQYF
CDR3nt: TGTGCCAGCAGTTTACCCGGGGGCTCCTACAATGAGCAGTACTTC

v_gene: TRBV11-2
d_gene: .
abundance: few
j_gene: TRBJ2-7
CDR3aa: CASSLWGGYNEQYF
CDR3nt: TGTGCCAGCAGCTTATGGGGGGGCTACAATGAGCAGTACTTC